This is a list of T cell receptor beta chains from one sample in a study of blood T cell repertoires in COVID-19. Produced via immunoSEQ multiplex PCR; TCRdb's table is partial and in-frame only. The table lists more than 300,000 clones, over 75% of them singletons, with about 9.4% in the top ten. Sequenced material: PBMCs or T cells enriched from blood (not recorded which). These receptors came from a young woman who had recovered from COVID-19. The CDR3 runs from the conserved cysteine through the conserved F or W. D genes are given only for firm matches. Rows may omit the clone size; those that give it use once, few, many or a size class.

>NA|TRBV4-1|NA|TRBJ2-1
TGCGCCAGCAGCCAAGATATTCCAGGGCTCTACAATGAGCAGTTCTTC
CASSQDIPGLYNEQFF
>NA|TRBV28|few|TRBJ1-6
TGTGCCAGCAGCAATACCGAGGGGGGGATGGGTTCACCCCTCCACTTT
CASSNTEGGMGSPLHF
>TRBD1|TRBV19|few|TRBJ1-5
TGTGCCAGTAGTACCAGGACAGGGCTTAGCAATCAGCCCCAGCATTTT
CASSTRTGLSNQPQHF
>NA|TRBV28|NA|TRBJ1-1
TGTGCCAGCATTATGGGGGCAACGGGGACTGAAGCTTTCTTT
CASIMGATGTEAFF
>TRBD2|TRBV5-1|NA|TRBJ2-1
TGCGCCAGCAGCCCTCTAGCGGGGAGCTACAATGAGCAGTTCTTC
CASSPLAGSYNEQFF
>TRBD2|TRBV7-6|NA|TRBJ2-1
TGTGCCAGCCGAGCGGGGTGGAGCTCCTACAATGAGCAGTTCTTC
CASRAGWSSYNEQFF
>TRBD1|TRBV7-3|NA|TRBJ2-5
TGTGCCAGCAGCTCCGATGGGACAGGGGGGACCCAGTACTTC
CASSSDGTGGTQYF
>NA|TRBV19|NA|TRBJ1-5
TGTGCCAGTAGGAAAGGGGGCAATCAGCCCCAGCATTTT
CASRKGGNQPQHF
>NA|TRBV5-4|NA|TRBJ2-7
TGTGCCAGCAGCCCTGGGATGGGGCTGGGAGAGCAGTACTTC
CASSPGMGLGEQYF
>TRBD2|TRBV4-1|NA|TRBJ2-5
TGCGCCAGCAGCCAAGATTTAACGTTGCCGGGGGGAGGAGAGACCCAGTACTTC
CASSQDLTLPGGGETQYF
>NA|TRBV28|NA|TRBJ1-5
TGTGCCACCGGGGTGAGGGATAGCAATCAGCCCCAGCATTTT
CATGVRDSNQPQHF
>NA|TRBV4-1|NA|TRBJ2-2
TGCGCCAGCAGCGTCAGGAACACCGGGGAGCTGTTTTTT
CASSVRNTGELFF
>NA|TRBV5-1|NA|TRBJ1-2
TGCGCCAGCAGCTATATCGACAGGACCCGATCTATCAACTATGGCTACACCTTC
CASSYIDRTRSINYGYTF
>NA|TRBV7-8|few|TRBJ1-3
TGTGCCAGCAGCTCACAGGGCGCCGGGGGAAACACCATATATTTT
CASSSQGAGGNTIYF
>NA|TRBV28|NA|TRBJ1-1
TGTGCCAGCAGCACCACCCAGGAGGGGAGGACTGAAGCTTTCTTT
CASSTTQEGRTEAFF
>NA|TRBV4-1|NA|TRBJ2-5
TGCGCCAGCAGCCCGAGGGGTAGCGGAGGTAGGGAGACCCAGTACTTC
CASSPRGSGGRETQYF
>NA|TRBV28|NA|TRBJ2-2
TGTGCCAGCATCCTAGGTGGGGGCCCTGGACCCGGGGAGCTGTTTTTT
CASILGGGPGPGELFF